Detailed here is one T cell receptor beta chain. The data belong to a study of blood T cell repertoires in COVID-19. Across the study: The United States, Italy and Spain were the sources of the acute and convalescent COVID-19 samples. The cDNA or gDNA used as material had been derived from T cells, B-cell-depleted T cells, or PBMCs.

In the source study's methods: Using reference gene primer amplification, nucleated cell counts were estimated. Sequencing used immunoSEQ multiplex PCR; TCRdb keeps in-frame clones, though not all of them. The V and J calls and clone size come from that table; D and trimming were worked out from the DNA. The data show about 400,000 clones, 80% to 90% seen once. This TCR was recovered from a woman aged 25 to 39 with acute or convalescent COVID-19. Material: peripheral blood.

The CDR3 DNA reads TGTGCCAGCAGCGGAAACCGGGACAGGGGTAGGAACACTGAAGCTTTCTTT. Translation: CASSGNRDRGRNTEAFF. V is TRBV5-4 and J is TRBJ1-1, with 10 bases that match TRBD1. The CDR3 covers 17 residues. The V and J ends lost 4 bases and 1 base, in that order; junction bases with no gene match: 10. CDR1 and CDR2 (germline): SGHNT, YYREEE (reference sequence).